The source of this T cell receptor (beta chain) is a study of shared clonotypes between healthy human individuals. For this clone: Its target is unknown.

Study-wide results and caveats: Few donors limited the genetic and exposure-history diversity represented.

Sequencing was performed with immunoSEQ multiplex PCR; in TCRdb, only in-frame clones are kept and a portion is missing. This sample has approximately 500,000 clones; 96% occur once, and the top ten carry approximately 0.06%. Germline assignment: CDR1 SGHAT and CDR2 FQNNGV. The CDR3 covers 15 residues. Trimming took off 1 base at V and 1 base at J, with 11 bases between the two ends. Sequenced: naive CD4+ T cells sorted from blood. Subset noted: CD45RA+ positively selected. The V and J genes are TRBV11-2 and TRBJ2-7; the D is unclear. The sequence derives from a woman under 40 in good health. CDR3 residues: CASSLGSLGSYEQYF. CDR3 DNA: TGTGCCAGCAGCTTAGGGAGCCTGGGGTCCTACGAGCAGTACTTC.